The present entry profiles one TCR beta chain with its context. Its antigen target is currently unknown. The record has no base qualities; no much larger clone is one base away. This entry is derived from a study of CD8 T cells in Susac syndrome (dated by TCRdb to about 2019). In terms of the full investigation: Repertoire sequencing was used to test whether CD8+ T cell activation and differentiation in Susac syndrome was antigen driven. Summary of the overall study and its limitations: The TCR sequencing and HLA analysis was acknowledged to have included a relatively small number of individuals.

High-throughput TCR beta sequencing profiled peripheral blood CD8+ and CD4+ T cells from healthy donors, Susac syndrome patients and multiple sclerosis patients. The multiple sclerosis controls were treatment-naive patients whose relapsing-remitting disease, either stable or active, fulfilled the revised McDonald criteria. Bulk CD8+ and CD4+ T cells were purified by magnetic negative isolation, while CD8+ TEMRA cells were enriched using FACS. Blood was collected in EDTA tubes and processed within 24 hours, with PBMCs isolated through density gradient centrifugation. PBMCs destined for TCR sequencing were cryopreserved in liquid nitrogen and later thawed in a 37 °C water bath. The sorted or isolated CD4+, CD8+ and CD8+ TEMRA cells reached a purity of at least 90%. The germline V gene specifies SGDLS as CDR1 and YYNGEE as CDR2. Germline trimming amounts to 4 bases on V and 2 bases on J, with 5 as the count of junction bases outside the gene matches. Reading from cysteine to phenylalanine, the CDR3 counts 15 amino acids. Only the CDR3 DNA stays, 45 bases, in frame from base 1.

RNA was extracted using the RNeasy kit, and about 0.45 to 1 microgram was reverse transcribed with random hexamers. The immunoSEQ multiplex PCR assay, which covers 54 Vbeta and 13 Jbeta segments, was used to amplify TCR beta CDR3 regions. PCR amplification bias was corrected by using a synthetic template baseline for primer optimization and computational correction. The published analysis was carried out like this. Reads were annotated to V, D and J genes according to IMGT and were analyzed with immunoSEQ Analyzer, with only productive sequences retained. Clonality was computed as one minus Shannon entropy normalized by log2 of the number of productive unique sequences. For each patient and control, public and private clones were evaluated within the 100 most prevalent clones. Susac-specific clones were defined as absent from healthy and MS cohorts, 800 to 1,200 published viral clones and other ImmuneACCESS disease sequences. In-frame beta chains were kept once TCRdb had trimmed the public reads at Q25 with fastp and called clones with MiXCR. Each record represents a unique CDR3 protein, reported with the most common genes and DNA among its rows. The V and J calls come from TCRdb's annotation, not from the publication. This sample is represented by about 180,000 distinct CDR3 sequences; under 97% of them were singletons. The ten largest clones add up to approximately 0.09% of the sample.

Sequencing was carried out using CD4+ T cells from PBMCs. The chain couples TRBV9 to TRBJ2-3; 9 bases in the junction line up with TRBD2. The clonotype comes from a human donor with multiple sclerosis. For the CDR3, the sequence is CASSLRLAVTDTQYF. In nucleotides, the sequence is TGTGCCAGCAGCCTCCGACTAGCGGTCACAGATACGCAGTATTTT.